Following are 2 T cell receptor beta chains from one sample sequenced in a study of shared clonotypes between healthy human individuals. The protocol was immunoSEQ multiplex PCR, while the TCRdb copy is restricted to in-frame clones and leaves out a portion. Of more than 2 million clones in the sample, less than 95% were seen once. Positively selected for CCR7, the CD45RO-negative cells used as naive CD8 cells excluded terminally differentiated effector memory CD45RA+ cells. Sample: naive CD8+ T cells sorted from blood. Every receptor here comes from a man aged 18 to 35 in good health.

The chain combines TRBV4-1 with TRBJ1-2; D remains unclear. The CDR3 has 18 residues. Germline V CDR1 and CDR2: MGHRA, YSYEKL. V was pared by 5 bases and J by 7 bases, with 29 bases between. The CDR3 here is CASSEAGEKISKVAGYTF. Written as DNA, the CDR3 is TGCGCCAGCAGCGAAGCGGGAGAAAAGATCTCTAAAGTAGCTGGCTACACCTTC.

V is TRBV10-2 and J is TRBJ2-7; D may correspond to TRBD1 or TRBD2 (8 bases each). The germline V and J ends were trimmed by 4 bases and 9 bases, with 19 bases remaining between them. CDR3 length equals 14 residues. Germline values: CDR1 WSHSY, CDR2 SAAADI. The CDR3 nucleotides are TGCGCCAGCAGTGTTGGACAGGGACTAGACGGGCAGTACTTC. Its protein is CASSVGQGLDGQYF.